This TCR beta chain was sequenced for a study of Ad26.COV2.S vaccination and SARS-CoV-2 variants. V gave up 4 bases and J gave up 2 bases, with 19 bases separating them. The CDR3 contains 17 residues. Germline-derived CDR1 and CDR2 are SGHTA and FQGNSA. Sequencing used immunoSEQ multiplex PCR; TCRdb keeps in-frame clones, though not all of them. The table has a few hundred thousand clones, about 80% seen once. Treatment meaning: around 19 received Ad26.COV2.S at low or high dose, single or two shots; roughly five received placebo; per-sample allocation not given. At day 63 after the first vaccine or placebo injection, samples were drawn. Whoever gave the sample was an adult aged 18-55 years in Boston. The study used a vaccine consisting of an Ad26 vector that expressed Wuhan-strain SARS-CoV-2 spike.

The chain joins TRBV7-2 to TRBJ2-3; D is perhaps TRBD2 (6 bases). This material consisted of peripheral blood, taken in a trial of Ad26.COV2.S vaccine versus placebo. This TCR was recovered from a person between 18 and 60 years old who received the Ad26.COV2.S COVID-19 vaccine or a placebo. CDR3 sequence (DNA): TGTGCCAGCAGCTCCTGGCGGGGACCCCGTTCCACAGATACGCAGTATTTT. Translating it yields CASSSWRGPRSTDTQYF.